This paragraph covers one TCR beta chain sequence. This entry belongs to a study of cytotoxic CD8 clonotypes in ibrutinib-treated CLL. Overall study context: The patients comprised about a dozen relapsed/refractory and around 15 treatment-naive cases, approximately 18 IGHV unmutated. Samples had a mean of roughly 280,000 productive templates and some 88,000 productive rearrangements.

Genomic DNA in a quantity of about 2.1 micrograms was derived from cryopreserved PBMCs for TCR beta libraries. The planned depth of sequencing spanned 1 in 200,000 to 1 in 1 million T cells. Generated by immunoSEQ multiplex PCR, the TCRdb table keeps only in-frame clones and is missing some. The sample gives about 130,000 clones, 76% of which show up once; around 5% is in the top ten. Deletions cut 4 bases from V and 0 bases from J, with 8 bases between. Germline lookup yields CDR1 SGDLS and CDR2 YYNGEE. This CDR3 has 14 amino acids. J is TRBJ2-1 and V is TRBV9; no reliable D call. The source is a human donor with chronic lymphocytic leukemia. The sequencing here drew on PBMCs, taken after 24 months of ibrutinib treatment. CDR3 coding DNA: TGTGCCAGCAGCCTACCAAGCTCCTACAATGAGCAGTTCTTC. This encodes CASSLPSSYNEQFF. Drawing the rest from reference TRBV9 and TRBJ2-1, the complete variable domain is DSGVTQTPKHLITATGQRVTLRCSPRSGDLSVYWYQQSLDQGLQFLIQYYNGEERAKGNILERFSAQQFPDLHSELNLSSLELGDSALYFCASSLPSSYNEQFFGPGTRLTVL.